This T cell receptor (beta chain) was captured by sequencing in a study of CD8 T cells in ankylosing spondylitis. This clonotype was observed a few times. An end of the junction differs from the germline gene, which may be a read error. There are 17 residues in the CDR3. The germline V gene encodes CDR1 SGDLS and CDR2 YYNGEE. TCRdb fed the 5' RACE reads into MiXCR, producing one record per CDR3 protein. The table includes 300,000 to 350,000 distinct CDR3 sequences, around 20% detected once. The origin of this receptor is a female donor with ankylosing spondylitis or in good health (not recorded which). The sample taken for sequencing was blood, either unsorted or a sorted T cell fraction (not recorded which). V and J are TRBV9 and TRBJ2-1, with a weak D call TRBD2 (6 bases). CDR3 DNA: TGTGCCAGCAGCGTAGCCCCGACTAGTCACTCCAACAATGAGCAGTTCTTC. Encoded protein: CASSVAPTSHSNNEQFF.